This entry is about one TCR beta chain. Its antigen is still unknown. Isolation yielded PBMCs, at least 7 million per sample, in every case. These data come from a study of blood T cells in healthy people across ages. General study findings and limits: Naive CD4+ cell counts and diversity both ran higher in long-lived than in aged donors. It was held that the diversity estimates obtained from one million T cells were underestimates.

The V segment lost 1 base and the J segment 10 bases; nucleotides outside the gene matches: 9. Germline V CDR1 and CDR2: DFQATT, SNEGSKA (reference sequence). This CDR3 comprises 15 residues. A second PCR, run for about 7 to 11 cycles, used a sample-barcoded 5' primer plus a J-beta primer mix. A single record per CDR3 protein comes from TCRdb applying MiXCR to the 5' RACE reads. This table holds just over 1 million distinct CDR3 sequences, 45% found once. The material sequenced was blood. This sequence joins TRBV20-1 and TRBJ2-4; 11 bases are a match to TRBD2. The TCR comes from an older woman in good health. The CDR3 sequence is CSARVLAGAAGIQYF. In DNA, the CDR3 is TGCAGTGCTAGAGTACTAGCGGGAGCAGCAGGAATTCAGTACTTC.